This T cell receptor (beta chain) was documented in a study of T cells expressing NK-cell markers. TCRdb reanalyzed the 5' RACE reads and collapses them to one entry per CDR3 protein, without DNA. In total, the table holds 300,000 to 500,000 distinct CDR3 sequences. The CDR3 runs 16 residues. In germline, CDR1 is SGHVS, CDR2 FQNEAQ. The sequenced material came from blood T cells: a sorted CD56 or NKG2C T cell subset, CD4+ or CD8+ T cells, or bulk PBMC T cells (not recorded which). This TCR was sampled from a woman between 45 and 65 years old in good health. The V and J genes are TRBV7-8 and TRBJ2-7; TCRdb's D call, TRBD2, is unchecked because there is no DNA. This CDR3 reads CASSLGGDPGPYEQYF.